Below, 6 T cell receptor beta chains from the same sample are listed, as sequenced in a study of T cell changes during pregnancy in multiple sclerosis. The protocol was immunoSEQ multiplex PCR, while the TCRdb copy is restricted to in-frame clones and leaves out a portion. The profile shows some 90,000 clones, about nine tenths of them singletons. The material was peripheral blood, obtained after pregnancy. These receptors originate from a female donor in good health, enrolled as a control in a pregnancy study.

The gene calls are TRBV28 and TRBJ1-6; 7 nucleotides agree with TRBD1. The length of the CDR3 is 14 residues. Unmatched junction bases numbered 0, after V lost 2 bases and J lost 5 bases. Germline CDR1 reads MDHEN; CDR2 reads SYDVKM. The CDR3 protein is CASSLGTDNSPLHF. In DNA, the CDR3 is TGTGCCAGCAGTTTAGGGACAGATAATTCACCCCTCCACTTT.

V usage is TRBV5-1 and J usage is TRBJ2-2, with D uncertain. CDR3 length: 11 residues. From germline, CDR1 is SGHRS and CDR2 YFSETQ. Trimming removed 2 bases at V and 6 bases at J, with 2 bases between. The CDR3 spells CASSFAGELFF. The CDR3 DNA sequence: TGCGCCAGCAGCTTCGCCGGGGAGCTGTTTTTT.

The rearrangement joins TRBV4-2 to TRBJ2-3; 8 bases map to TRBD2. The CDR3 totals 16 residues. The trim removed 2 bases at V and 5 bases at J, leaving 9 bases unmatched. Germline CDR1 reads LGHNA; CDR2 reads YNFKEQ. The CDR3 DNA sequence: TGTGCCAGCAGCCAATCGGGGGGGGCCCAAGTAGATACGCAGTATTTT. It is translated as CASSQSGGAQVDTQYF.

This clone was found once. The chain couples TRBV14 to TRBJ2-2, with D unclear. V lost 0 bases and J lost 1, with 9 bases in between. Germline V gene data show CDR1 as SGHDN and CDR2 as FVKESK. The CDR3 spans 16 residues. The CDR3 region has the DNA TGTGCCAGCAGCCAAGAATTTTGGCAGAACACCGGGGAGCTGTTTTTT. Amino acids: CASSQEFWQNTGELFF.

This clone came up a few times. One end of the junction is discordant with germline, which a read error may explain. CDR3 region: CASSQKNQPQHF. CDR3 nucleotide sequence: TGTGCTAGCAGCCAGAAAAATCAGCCCCAGCATTTT. The chain joins TRBV7-7 to TRBJ1-5; no reliable D call. Germline loops: CDR1 SSHAT, CDR2 FNYEAQ (reference sequence). The CDR3 is 12 amino acids. The full variable domain, completed using reference TRBV7-7 and TRBJ1-5, is GAGVSQSPRYKVTKRGQDVTLRCDPISSHATLYWYQQALGQGPEFLTYFNYEAQPDKSGLPSDRFSAERPEGSISTLTIQRTEQRDSAMYRCASSQKNQPQHFGDGTRLSIL.

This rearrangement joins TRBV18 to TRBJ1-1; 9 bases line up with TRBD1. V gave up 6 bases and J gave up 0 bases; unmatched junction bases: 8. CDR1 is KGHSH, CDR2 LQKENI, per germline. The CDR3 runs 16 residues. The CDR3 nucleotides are TGTGCCAGCTCCTTTGTAGGGACAGGGTTGAACACTGAAGCTTTCTTT. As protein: CASSFVGTGLNTEAFF.